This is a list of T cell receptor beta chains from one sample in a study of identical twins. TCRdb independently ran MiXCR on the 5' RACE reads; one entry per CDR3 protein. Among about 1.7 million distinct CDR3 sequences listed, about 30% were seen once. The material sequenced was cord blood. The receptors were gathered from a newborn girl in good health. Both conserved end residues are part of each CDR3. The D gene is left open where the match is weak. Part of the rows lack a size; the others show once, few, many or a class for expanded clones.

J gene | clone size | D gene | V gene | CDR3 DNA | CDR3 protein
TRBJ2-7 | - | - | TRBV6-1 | TGTGCCAGCAGGATGATACAGGGCTACAAGCAGTACTTC | CASRMIQGYKQYF
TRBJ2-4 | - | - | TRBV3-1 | TGTGCCAGCAGCCAAGGGGGGCCGATAGCCAAAAACATTCAGTACTTC | CASSQGGPIAKNIQYF
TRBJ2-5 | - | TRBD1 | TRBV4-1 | TGCGCCAGCAGCGAGGGGGCTTTGGAGACCCAGTACTTC | CASSEGALETQYF
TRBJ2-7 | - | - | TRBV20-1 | TGCAGTGCGCCACCCCCTCTAGGACACTACGAGCAGTACTTC | CSAPPPLGHYEQYF
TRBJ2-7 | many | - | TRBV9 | TGTGCCAGCAGCGTAGGGTTCAGTGGGACGGGAGACCAATACGAGCAGTACTTC | CASSVGFSGTGDQYEQYF
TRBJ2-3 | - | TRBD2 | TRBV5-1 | TGCGCCAGCTACCCGGGACTAGCGGGAGATACGCAGTATTTT | CASYPGLAGDTQYF
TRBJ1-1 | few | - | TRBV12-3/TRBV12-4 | TGTGCCAGCAGTTTTTACAGGGAGTCTGAAGCTTTCTTT | CASSFYRESEAFF
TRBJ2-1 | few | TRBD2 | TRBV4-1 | TGCGCCAGCAGCCAAGATGAGGCGGGAGGGCCTTTTATCTCCTACAATGAGCAGTTCTTC | CASSQDEAGGPFISYNEQFF
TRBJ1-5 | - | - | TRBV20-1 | TGCAGTGCTAGAGTTCCAGGGACAAAGGATCAGCCCCAGCATTTT | CSARVPGTKDQPQHF
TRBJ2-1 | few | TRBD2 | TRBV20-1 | TGCAGTGCTAGGTTACTAGCGGTCTACAGTGAGCAGTTCTTC | CSARLLAVYSEQFF
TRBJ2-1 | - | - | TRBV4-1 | TGCGCCAGCAGCCAAGAATATACCGGATCCTACAATGAGCAGTTCTTC | CASSQEYTGSYNEQFF
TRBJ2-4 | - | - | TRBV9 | TGTGCCTGCAGCGTAGGGGCGGGGAACATTCAGTACTTC | CACSVGAGNIQYF
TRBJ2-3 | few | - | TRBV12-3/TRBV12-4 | TGTGCCAGCAGTAGGGACCGGGGGTCGGATACGCAGTATTTT | CASSRDRGSDTQYF
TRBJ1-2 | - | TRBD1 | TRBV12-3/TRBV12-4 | TGTGCCAGCAGTTCCTCGGGACAGGGGGCGCTCGGCTATGGCTACACCTTC | CASSSSGQGALGYGYTF
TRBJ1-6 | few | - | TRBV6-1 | TGTGCCAGCAGTGAACGTACCTACAGGGACTATAATTCACCCCTCCACTTT | CASSERTYRDYNSPLHF
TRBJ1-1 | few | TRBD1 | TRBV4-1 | TGCGCCAGCAGCCGAAACACCCTTCCGGGACAGCCGAACACTGAAGCTTTCTTT | CASSRNTLPGQPNTEAFF
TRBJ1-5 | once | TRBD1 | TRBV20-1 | TGCAGTGCTAGTAACAGGGGGCGCAATCAGCCCCAGCATTTT | CSASNRGRNQPQHF
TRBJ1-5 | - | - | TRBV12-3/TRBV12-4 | TGTGCCAGCAGCTCGAGGCCCCCGGTCGGTAATCAGCCCCAGCATTTT | CASSSRPPVGNQPQHF
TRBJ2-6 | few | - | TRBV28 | TGTGCCAGACTCGGACAGACGGGCTCTGGGGCCAACGTCCTGACTTTC | CARLGQTGSGANVLTF
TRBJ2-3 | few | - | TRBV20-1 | TGCAGTGCCCACCCTGGGGCCTCCCCAACAGATACGCAGTATTTT | CSAHPGASPTDTQYF
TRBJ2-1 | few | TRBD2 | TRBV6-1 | TGTGCCAGCAGTCCGGACAGGGGGGGACTAGCGGGAGATGAGCAGTTCTTC | CASSPDRGGLAGDEQFF
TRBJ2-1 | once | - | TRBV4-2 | TGTGCCAGCAGCCCCCTAACCACGAGGGAAGGGACCTACAATGAGCAGTTCTTC | CASSPLTTREGTYNEQFF
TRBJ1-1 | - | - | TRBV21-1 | TGTGCCAGCAGCAAAGCCGACGGGACCCCTAACACTGAAGCTTTCTTT | CASSKADGTPNTEAFF
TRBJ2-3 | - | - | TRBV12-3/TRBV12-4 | TGTGCCAGCACCTCATGGTGGGGAATCCCAGGAGATACGCAGTATTTT | CASTSWWGIPGDTQYF
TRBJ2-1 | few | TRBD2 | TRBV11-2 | TGTGCCAGCAGCTTACAAGCGGGAGTTACCTACAATGAGCAGTTCTTC | CASSLQAGVTYNEQFF
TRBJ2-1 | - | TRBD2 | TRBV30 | TGTGCCTGGCTGGATAGCCGGACTAGCGGGAGATTTTGCGTGTACAATGAGCAGTTCTTC | CAWLDSRTSGRFCVYNEQFF
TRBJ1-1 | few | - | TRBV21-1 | TGTGCCAGCAGCAAAGATTTACAGGGCTGGAAAGGAGCTTTCTTT | CASSKDLQGWKGAFF
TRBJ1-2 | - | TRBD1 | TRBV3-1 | TGTGCCAGCAGCCAAGATTGGACAGGGGAAGGAGGCTACACCTTC | CASSQDWTGEGGYTF
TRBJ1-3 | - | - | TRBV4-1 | TGCGCCAGCAGCCAAGCCCGGGGGGACACCATATATTTT | CASSQARGDTIYF
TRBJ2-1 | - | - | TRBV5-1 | TGCGCCAGCAGCTCGAAAGGGCAGTACAATGAGCAGTTCTTC | CASSSKGQYNEQFF
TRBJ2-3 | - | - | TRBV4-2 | TGTGCCAGCAGCCTAACACTAGCCCCAGATACGCAGTATTTT | CASSLTLAPDTQYF
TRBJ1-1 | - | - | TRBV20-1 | TGCAGTGCTAGAGATAAACCCCGCGCTGAAGCTTTCTTT | CSARDKPRAEAFF
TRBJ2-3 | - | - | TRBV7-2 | TGTGCCAGCAGCTTAGAAGATAGGCGCGTCGATACGCAGTATTTT | CASSLEDRRVDTQYF
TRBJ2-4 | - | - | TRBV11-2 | TGTGCCAGCAGCTTAGGCTCTAGCTTTGGCCAAAACATTCAGTACTTC | CASSLGSSFGQNIQYF
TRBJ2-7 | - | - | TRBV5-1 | TGCGCCAGCAGCTTGGCATCTAGGACTGCTCACTCCTACGAGCAGTACTTC | CASSLASRTAHSYEQYF
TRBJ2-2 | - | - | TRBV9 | TGTGCCAGCAGCGTAGCTGGGGGCGACACCGGGGAGCTGTTTTTT | CASSVAGGDTGELFF
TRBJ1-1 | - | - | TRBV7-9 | TGTGCCAGCAGATTCAACGGTGAAGCTTTCTTT | CASRFNGEAFF
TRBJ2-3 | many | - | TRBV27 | TGTGCCAGCAGTTTATATGCGGGGCAGAGCACAGATACGCAGTATTTT | CASSLYAGQSTDTQYF
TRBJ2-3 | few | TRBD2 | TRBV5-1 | TGCGCCAGCAGCCTCCGACGGGCGGGAGGCACAGATACGCAGTATTTT | CASSLRRAGGTDTQYF
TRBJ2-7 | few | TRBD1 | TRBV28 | TGTGCCAGCACCTCCGGGACAGGGAGCTCCTACGAGCAGTACTTC | CASTSGTGSSYEQYF
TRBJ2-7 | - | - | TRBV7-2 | TGTGCCAGCAGTCCAAGTACGAATGAGCAGTACTTC | CASSPSTNEQYF
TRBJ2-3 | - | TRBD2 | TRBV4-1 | TGCGCCAGCAGCCAAGTGGTAGCGGGGTTTCCAGATACGCAGTATTTT | CASSQVVAGFPDTQYF
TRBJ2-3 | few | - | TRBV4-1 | TGCGCCAGCAGCCAAGGTCTCTCGACGGGCACAGATACGCAGTATTTT | CASSQGLSTGTDTQYF
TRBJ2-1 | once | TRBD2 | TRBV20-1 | TGCAGTGCTAGAGATACGGGAGGGCCGAGTAATGAGCAGTTCTTC | CSARDTGGPSNEQFF
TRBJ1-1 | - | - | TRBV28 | TGTGCCAGCAGTTTTAGGGGAATTTGGGGCACTGAAGCTTTCTTT | CASSFRGIWGTEAFF
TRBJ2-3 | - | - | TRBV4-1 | TGCGCCAGCAGCCAACTTGGCATCGGGAGTGGGACAGATACGCAGTATTTT | CASSQLGIGSGTDTQYF
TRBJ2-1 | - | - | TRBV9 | TGTGCCAGCAGCGTGGGAGGGGGCTACCTCAATGAGCAGTTCTTC | CASSVGGGYLNEQFF
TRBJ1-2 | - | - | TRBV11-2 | TGTGCCAGCAGCTTAATAGGGAGCGGGGCCTATGGCTACACCTTC | CASSLIGSGAYGYTF
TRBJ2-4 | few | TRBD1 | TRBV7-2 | TGTGCCAGCAGCTTAGCTAGGCAGGGGGCCGCCCTAGCCAAAAACATTCAGTACTTC | CASSLARQGAALAKNIQYF
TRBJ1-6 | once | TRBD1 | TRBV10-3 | TGTGCCATCAGTCCCGACAGGGGAAGATCACCCCTCCACTTT | CAISPDRGRSPLHF
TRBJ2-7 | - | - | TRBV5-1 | TGCGCCAGCAGCTCCCTCGTGGGGGACGAGCAGTACTTC | CASSSLVGDEQYF
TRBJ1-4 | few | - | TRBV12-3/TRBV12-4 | TGTGCCAGCAGCCCCACGGATTGGTCAGCCCTAAATGAAAAACTGTTTTTT | CASSPTDWSALNEKLFF
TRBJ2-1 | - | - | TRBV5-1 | TGCGCCAGCAGCATTGGCAAGACAGGACTCTCCTACGAGCAGTTCTTC | CASSIGKTGLSYEQFF
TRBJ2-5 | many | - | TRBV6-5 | TGTGCCAGCAGTTATTTCCAGGGCCAAGAGACCCAGTACTTC | CASSYFQGQETQYF
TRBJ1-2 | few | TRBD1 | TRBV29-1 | TGCAGCGCCAACGCCCGACAGGGGGCTAACTATGGCTACACCTTC | CSANARQGANYGYTF
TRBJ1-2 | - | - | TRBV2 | TGTGCCAGCAGGCCCCTAACTATTCGCTACACCTTC | CASRPLTIRYTF
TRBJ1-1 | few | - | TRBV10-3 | TGTGCCATCAGTGGGGCGGAGACGGCTAACACTGAAGCTTTCTTT | CAISGAETANTEAFF
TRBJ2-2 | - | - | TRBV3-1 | TGTGCCAGCAGCCAAGAGCGTTGGTACCGGGACACCGGGGAGCTGTTTTTT | CASSQERWYRDTGELFF